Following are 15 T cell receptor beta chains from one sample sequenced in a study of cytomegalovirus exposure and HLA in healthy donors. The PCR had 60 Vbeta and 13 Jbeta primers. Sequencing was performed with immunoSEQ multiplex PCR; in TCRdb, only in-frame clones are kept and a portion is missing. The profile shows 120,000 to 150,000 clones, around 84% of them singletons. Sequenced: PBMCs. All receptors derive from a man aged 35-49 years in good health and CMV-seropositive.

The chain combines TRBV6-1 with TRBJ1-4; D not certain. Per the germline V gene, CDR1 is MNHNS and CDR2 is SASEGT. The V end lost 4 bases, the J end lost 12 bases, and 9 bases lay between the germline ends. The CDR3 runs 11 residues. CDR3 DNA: TGTGCCAGCAGTGTTTACGAGCAACTGTTTTTT. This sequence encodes CASSVYEQLFF.

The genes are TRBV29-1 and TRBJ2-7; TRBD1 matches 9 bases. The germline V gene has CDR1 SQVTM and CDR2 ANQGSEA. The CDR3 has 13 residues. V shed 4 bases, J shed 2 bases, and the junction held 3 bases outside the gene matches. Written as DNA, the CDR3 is TGCAGCGTTGTAGGGACAGGGACCTACGAGCAGTACTTC. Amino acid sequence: CSVVGTGTYEQYF.

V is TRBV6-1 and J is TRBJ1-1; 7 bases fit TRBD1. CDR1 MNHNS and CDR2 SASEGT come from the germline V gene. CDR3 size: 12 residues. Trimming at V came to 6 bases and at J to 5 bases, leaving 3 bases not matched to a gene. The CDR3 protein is CASRPTGTEAFF. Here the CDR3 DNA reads TGTGCCAGCAGGCCGACAGGGACTGAAGCTTTCTTT.

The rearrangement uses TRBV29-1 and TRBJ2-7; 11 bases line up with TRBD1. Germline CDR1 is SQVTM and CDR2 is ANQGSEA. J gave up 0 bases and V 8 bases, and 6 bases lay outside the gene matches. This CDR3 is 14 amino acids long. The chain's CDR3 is CSMDRGRHSYEQYF. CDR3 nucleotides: TGCAGCATGGACAGGGGGCGTCACTCCTACGAGCAGTACTTC.

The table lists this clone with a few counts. The DNA of the CDR3 is TGTGCCTGGAGTGTCCGCTGGAAATCAAGGGGGCCCAGTAACACTGAAGCTTTCTTT. Translating gives CAWSVRWKSRGPSNTEAFF. This rearrangement joins TRBV30 to TRBJ1-1, with 7 bases that match TRBD1. This CDR3 is 19 amino acids long. Losses at the gene ends were 0 bases for V and 2 bases for J; bases not matched to a gene: 18. CDR1 is GTSNPN and CDR2 is SVGIG in the germline V gene (reference sequence). Looking up the rest from reference TRBV30 and TRBJ1-1 gives the full variable domain: SQTIHQWPATLVQPVGSPLSLECTVEGTSNPNLYWYRQAAGRGLQLLFYSVGIGQISSEVPQNLSASRPQDRQFILSSKKLLLSDSGFYLCAWSVRWKSRGPSNTEAFFGQGTRLTVV.

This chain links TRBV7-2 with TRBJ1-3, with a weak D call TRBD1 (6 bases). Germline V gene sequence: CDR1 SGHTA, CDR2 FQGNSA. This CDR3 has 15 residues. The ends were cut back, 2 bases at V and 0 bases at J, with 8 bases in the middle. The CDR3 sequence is CASSLNRASGNTIYF. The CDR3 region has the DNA TGTGCCAGCAGCTTAAACAGGGCCTCTGGAAACACCATATATTTT.

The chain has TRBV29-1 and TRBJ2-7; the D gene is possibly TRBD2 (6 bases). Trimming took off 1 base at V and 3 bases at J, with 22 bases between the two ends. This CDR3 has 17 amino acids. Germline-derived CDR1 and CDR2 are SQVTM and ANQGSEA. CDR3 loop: CSVEGGSWGGTHYEQYF. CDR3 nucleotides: TGCAGCGTTGAAGGAGGGTCCTGGGGCGGGACCCACTACGAGCAGTACTTC.

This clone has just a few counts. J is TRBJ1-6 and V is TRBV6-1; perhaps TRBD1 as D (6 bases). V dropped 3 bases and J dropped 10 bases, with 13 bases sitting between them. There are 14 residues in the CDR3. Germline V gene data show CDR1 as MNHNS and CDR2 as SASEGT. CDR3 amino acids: CASSDRGGGSPLHF. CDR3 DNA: TGTGCCAGCAGTGACAGGGGTGGAGGATCACCCCTCCACTTT.

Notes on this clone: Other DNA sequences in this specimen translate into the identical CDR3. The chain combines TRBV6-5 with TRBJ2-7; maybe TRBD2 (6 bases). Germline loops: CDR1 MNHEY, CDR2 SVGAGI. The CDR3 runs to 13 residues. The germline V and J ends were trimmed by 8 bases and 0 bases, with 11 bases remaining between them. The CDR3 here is CASSGGFSYEQYF. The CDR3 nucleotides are TGTGCCAGCTCCGGGGGATTCTCCTACGAGCAGTACTTC.

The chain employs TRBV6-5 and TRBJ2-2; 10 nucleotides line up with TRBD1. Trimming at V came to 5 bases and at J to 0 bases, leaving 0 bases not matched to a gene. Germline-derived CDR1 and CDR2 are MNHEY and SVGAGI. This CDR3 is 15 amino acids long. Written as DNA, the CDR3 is TGTGCCAGCAGTGGGACAGGGGCGAACACCGGGGAGCTGTTTTTT. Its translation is CASSGTGANTGELFF.

This CDR3 reads CASTTRGQWGYEQYF. Written as DNA, the CDR3 is TGTGCCAGCACTACACGGGGACAGTGGGGATACGAGCAGTACTTC. This chain uses TRBV2 with TRBJ2-7, with 7 bases fitting TRBD1. CDR1 SNHLY and CDR2 FYNNEI come from the germline V gene. The CDR3 is 15 amino acids. V trimming: 7 bases; J trimming: 4 bases; junction bases outside the gene matches: 13.

This chain's CDR3 is CASSTGDREQYF. In nucleotides, the CDR3 is TGTGCCAGTAGTACGGGAGACCGCGAGCAGTACTTC. The chain recombines TRBV19 with TRBJ2-7; maybe TRBD2 (6 bases). CDR3 length equals 12 residues. The germline V and J ends were trimmed by 4 bases and 6 bases, with 10 bases remaining between them. Germline assignment: CDR1 LNHDA and CDR2 SQIVND (reference sequence). Looking up the rest from reference TRBV19 and TRBJ2-7 gives the full variable domain: DGGITQSPKYLFRKEGQNVTLSCEQNLNHDAMYWYRQDPGQGLRLIYYSQIVNDFQKGDIAEGYSVSREKKESFPLTVTSAQKNPTAFYLCASSTGDREQYFGPGTRLTVT.

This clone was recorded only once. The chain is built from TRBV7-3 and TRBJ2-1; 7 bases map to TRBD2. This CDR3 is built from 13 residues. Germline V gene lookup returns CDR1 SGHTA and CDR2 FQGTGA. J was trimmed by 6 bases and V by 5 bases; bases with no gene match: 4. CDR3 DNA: TGTGCCAGCAGCGGGAGCGGGACCAATGAGCAGTTCTTC. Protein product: CASSGSGTNEQFF.

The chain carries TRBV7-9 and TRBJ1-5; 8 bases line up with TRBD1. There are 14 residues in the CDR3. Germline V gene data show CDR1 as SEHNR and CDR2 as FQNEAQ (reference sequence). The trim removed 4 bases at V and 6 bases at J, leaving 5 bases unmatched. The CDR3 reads CASSSGQGSQPQHF. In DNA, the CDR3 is TGTGCCAGCAGCTCAGGACAGGGTAGTCAGCCCCAGCATTTT.

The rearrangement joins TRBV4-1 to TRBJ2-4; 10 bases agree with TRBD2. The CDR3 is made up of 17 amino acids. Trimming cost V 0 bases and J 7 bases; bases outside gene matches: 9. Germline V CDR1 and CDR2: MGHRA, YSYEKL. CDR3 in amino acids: CASSQESGRAPRNIQYF. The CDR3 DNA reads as TGCGCCAGCAGCCAAGAAAGCGGGAGGGCCCCGCGTAACATTCAGTACTTC.